Given below is one TCR beta chain in context. Authors' methods: Reference gene primer amplification yielded estimated nucleated cell counts. Some clones are missing from TCRdb's copy, which holds only in-frame ones; the method was immunoSEQ multiplex PCR. From that table come the V and J calls and clone size; the DNA was used to work out D and trimming. The repertoire holds 65,000 to 70,000 clones, about 91% seen once, with around 14% in the top ten. The sample belongs to a study of blood T cell repertoires in COVID-19. Study-wide context: COVID-19 samples collected from the United States, Italy and Spain covered acute and convalescent phases. T cells, B-cell-depleted T cells, or PBMCs provided the cDNA or gDNA that served as material.

Germline values: CDR1 LNHDA, CDR2 SQIVND (reference sequence). The ends were cut back, 4 bases at V and 0 bases at J, with 13 bases in the middle. The CDR3 is made up of 15 amino acids. The TCR originated in a human donor with active COVID-19. The donor label of this sample is uncertain. The rearrangement links TRBV19 to TRBJ2-7; weak D call: TRBD2 (5 bases). The sequenced material came from peripheral blood. This CDR3 is CASSKNSGSSYEQYF. CDR3 DNA: TGTGCCAGTAGTAAGAACAGCGGTAGCTCCTACGAGCAGTACTTC. The full variable domain, completed using reference TRBV19 and TRBJ2-7, is DGGITQSPKYLFRKEGQNVTLSCEQNLNHDAMYWYRQDPGQGLRLIYYSQIVNDFQKGDIAEGYSVSREKKESFPLTVTSAQKNPTAFYLCASSKNSGSSYEQYFGPGTRLTVT.